The T cell receptor beta chain described here comes from a study of T cells in Graves' hyperthyroidism and ophthalmopathy. The CDR3 loop spans 13 amino acids. The V gene's germline CDR1 is KGHDR and CDR2 SFDVKD. V was pared by 5 bases and J by 1 base, with 7 bases between. The TCR beta CDR3 regions underwent amplification using RNA transcripts as the source. The TCR CDR3 was amplified in a first-round RT-PCR using the HTBI primer set. From the multiplex PCR reads, TCRdb called clonotypes with MiXCR, one entry per CDR3 protein. The repertoire includes about 700,000 distinct CDR3 sequences, 40% to 55% of them detected once, and 7% to 7.5% sits in the top ten. This clonotype was counted many times.

This receptor was taken from an adult man with Graves' disease, either hyperthyroidism or ophthalmopathy (not recorded which). The chain couples TRBV24-1 to TRBJ1-1; no firm D call. Sequenced: peripheral blood or thyroid tissue (not recorded which). The CDR3 coding sequence is TGTGCCACCAGTGTCAATGCGAACACTGAAGCTTTCTTT. Its protein is CATSVNANTEAFF.